The 14 T cell receptor beta chains in this list originate from one sample, sequenced in a study of shared clonotypes between healthy human individuals. This table comes from immunoSEQ multiplex PCR, and its TCRdb copy is limited to in-frame clones, with some not included. This repertoire shows about 2.4 million clones, over 85% found once; its top ten account for about 0.39%. Sequences were obtained from naive CD4+ T cells from PBMCs. Subset defined: CD45RA+ positively selected. These receptors were taken from a young man in good health. Some clones in this sample may be carry-over from other donors' samples.

V gene TRBV7-3 combines with J gene TRBJ2-5; TRBD2 is a possible D gene (5 bases). V was cut by 4 bases and J by 4 bases, with 7 bases left in between. This CDR3 comprises 12 residues. Looked up from germline, CDR1 is SGHTA and CDR2 is FQGTGA. The CDR3 DNA follows: TGTGCCAGCAGCTGGGCGGGAGAGACCCAGTACTTC. Its translation is CASSWAGETQYF.

The CDR3 protein is CASSPSGYEQYF. DNA of the CDR3: TGTGCCAGCAGCCCTAGCGGCTACGAGCAGTACTTC. The chain carries TRBV5-4 and TRBJ2-7; 7 positions agree with TRBD2. The CDR3 totals 12 residues. Germline V lookup: CDR1 SGHNT, CDR2 YYREEE (reference sequence). With 4 bases clipped from V and 3 bases from J, the junction kept 1 base outside the gene matches.

The rearrangement uses TRBV27 and TRBJ2-3; the D gene could be TRBD1 or TRBD2 (5 bases each). In germline, CDR1 is MNHEY, CDR2 SMNVEV (reference sequence). CDR3 length equals 15 residues. V dropped 5 bases and J dropped 0 bases, with 12 bases sitting between them. DNA of the CDR3: TGTGCCAGCAGTCCTCGGGACGCCAGCACAGATACGCAGTATTTT. Amino acids: CASSPRDASTDTQYF.

The chain joins TRBV14 to TRBJ1-1; D remains ambiguous. The length of the CDR3 is 11 residues. Trimming left V 0 bases short and J 8 bases short, with 4 bases between. Germline V gives CDR1 SGHDN, CDR2 FVKESK. CDR3 sequence (DNA): TGTGCCAGCAGCCAAGAGAGGGAAGCTTTCTTT. Amino acid sequence: CASSQEREAFF.

This sequence joins TRBV29-1 and TRBJ2-3; D may be TRBD1 (5 bases). V was pared by 1 base and J by 7 bases, with 15 bases between. Germline-derived CDR1 and CDR2 are SQVTM and ANQGSEA. CDR3 length: 14 residues. For the CDR3, the DNA is TGCAGCGTTGAAGGGCAGGGTTTGAAGTATACGCAGTATTTT. Translation: CSVEGQGLKYTQYF.

The chain uses TRBV19 and TRBJ1-4; D gene unclear. V was trimmed by 4 bases and J by 10 bases, leaving 10 bases between them. Per germline, CDR1 LNHDA and CDR2 SQIVND (reference sequence). This CDR3 is 12 amino acids long. The CDR3 is CASSTASRKLFF. The CDR3 nucleotides read TGTGCCAGTAGTACCGCAAGCCGAAAACTGTTTTTT.

This clone appeared once. The chain carries TRBV28 and TRBJ2-2; TRBD2 matches at 8 bases. This CDR3 has 18 amino acids. CDR1 and CDR2 from the germline V gene are MDHEN and SYDVKM. The ends lost 1 base at V and 5 bases at J; junction bases unmatched: 12. The CDR3 nucleotides are TGTGCCAGCAGTTTATTACCGGGGGGGACTATGGGAACCGGGGAGCTGTTTTTT. Its protein product is CASSLLPGGTMGTGELFF.

The chain is built from TRBV28 and TRBJ1-2, with D perhaps TRBD1 (6 bases). From germline, CDR1 is MDHEN and CDR2 SYDVKM. There are 13 residues in the CDR3. The germline V and J ends were trimmed by 7 bases and 7 bases, with 16 bases remaining between them. As DNA, the CDR3 is TGTGCCAGCACCGAGGGGGGGGCCCGTGGCTACACCTTC. Translating gives CASTEGGARGYTF.

The rearrangement links TRBV5-1 to TRBJ2-5, with 11 bases aligning to TRBD2. The CDR3 is 18 residues long. Germline CDR1 reads SGHRS; CDR2 reads YFSETQ. J lost 3 bases, V lost 1 base, and 11 bases had no gene match. CDR3 in amino acids: CASSLTGGKGLAEETQYF. CDR3 in DNA: TGCGCCAGCAGCTTGACAGGGGGCAAGGGACTAGCGGAAGAGACCCAGTACTTC.

The chain couples TRBV7-8 to TRBJ1-1; TRBD1 might be the D (6 bases). V dropped 5 bases and J dropped 1 base, with 8 bases sitting between them. Germline-derived CDR1 and CDR2 are SGHVS and FQNEAQ. The CDR3 covers 13 residues. CDR3 residues: CASSSRGNTEAFF. As DNA, the CDR3 is TGTGCCAGCAGCAGCAGGGGGAACACTGAAGCTTTCTTT.

J is TRBJ2-3 and V is TRBV11-3; D uncertain. Germline V CDR1 and CDR2: SGHNT, YENEEA. Trimming stripped 2 bases from V and 0 bases from J, with 15 bases between. The CDR3 runs 17 residues. CDR3 nucleotides: TGTGCCAGCAGCTTAAGTTTCGGGCAGACGAGCACAGATACGCAGTATTTT. Its protein product is CASSLSFGQTSTDTQYF.

The chain links TRBV5-8 to TRBJ1-4, with a weak D call TRBD1 (5 bases). CDR1 is SGHTS and CDR2 is YDEGEE in the germline V gene. The V and J ends lost 4 bases and 2 bases respectively, with 21 bases between them. CDR3 length: 18 amino acids. The chain's CDR3 is CASSVGLGLMATNEKLFF. In nucleotides, the CDR3 is TGTGCCAGCAGCGTTGGATTGGGACTTATGGCGACTAATGAAAAACTGTTTTTT. Supplemented by reference TRBV5-8 and TRBJ1-4, the full variable domain reads EAGVTQSPTHLIKTRGQQATLRCSPISGHTSVYWYQQALGLGLQFLLWYDEGEERNRGNFPPRFSGRQFPNYSSELNVNALELEDSALYLCASSVGLGLMATNEKLFFGSGTQLSVL.

The V gene is TRBV28, the J gene TRBJ2-5, with TRBD1 identical over 10 bases. Trimming removed 6 bases from V and 5 bases from J; junction bases left unmatched: 6. Germline V gene lookup returns CDR1 MDHEN and CDR2 SYDVKM. This CDR3 is 14 amino acids long. In nucleotides, the CDR3 is TGTGCCAGCAGACTGACAGGGGGCCAGGAGACCCAGTACTTC. Its translation: CASRLTGGQETQYF.

Turning to this clone: Other DNA variants within this sample encode the same CDR3. V and J are TRBV18 and TRBJ2-1, with TRBD2 as a possible D gene (5 bases). V dropped 1 base and J dropped 2 bases, with 6 bases sitting between them. Germline CDR1 reads KGHSH; CDR2 reads LQKENI. CDR3 length: 14 amino acids. The CDR3 nucleotides read TGTGCCAGCTCACCACAGCGGACCTACAATGAGCAGTTCTTC. Its translation: CASSPQRTYNEQFF. The full variable domain, in which reference TRBV18 and TRBJ2-1 provide the parts outside the CDR3, is NAGVMQNPRHLVRRRGQEARLRCSPMKGHSHVYWYRQLPEEGLKFMVYLQKENIIDESGMPKERFSAEFPKEGPSILRIQQVVRGDSAAYFCASSPQRTYNEQFFGPGTRLTVL.